The clone carrying this TCR beta chain has just a few counts. Its antigen is currently unknown. This record comes from a study of cytomegalovirus exposure and HLA in healthy donors. The CDR3 is 14 residues long. The trim removed 5 bases at V and 6 bases at J, leaving 6 bases unmatched. From germline, CDR1 is SNHLY and CDR2 FYNNEI. PCR amplification relied on 60 Vbeta primers (plus 13 Jbeta primers). TCRdb keeps only in-frame clones here, not all; method: immunoSEQ multiplex PCR. This sample has 200,000 to 250,000 clones, with 76% found just once. Study results and limitations: V- and J-gene trimming of TCR beta was linked (in a later analysis) to a missense DCLRE1C variant. When analyzed later, the rates of TCR association showed variation by HLA locus, with DRB1 the most and HLA-C the fewest.

The sample taken for sequencing was PBMCs. The J gene is TRBJ2-1, the V gene TRBV2, with 8 bases lining up with TRBD1. The receptor comes from a man younger than 30 in good health and CMV-seronegative. CDR3 DNA sequence: TGTGCCAGCAGTCGACAGGGGCCAGTCAATGAGCAGTTCTTC. It translates to CASSRQGPVNEQFF. Supplemented by reference TRBV2 and TRBJ2-1, the full variable domain reads EPEVTQTPSHQVTQMGQEVILRCVPISNHLYFYWYRQILGQKVEFLVSFYNNEISEKSEIFDDQFSVERPDGSNFTLKIRSTKLEDSAMYFCASSRQGPVNEQFFGPGTRLTVL.